These 5 T cell receptor beta chains came from one sample sequenced in a study of TIL therapy for anti-PD-1-resistant metastatic lung cancer. Specified time point: pre-treatment sample, taken before nivolumab and TIL therapy. Pleural nodules or supraclavicular lymph nodes made up most of the excised metastases sampled. The libraries were made with immunoSEQ v3. Assay used: immunoSEQ multiplex PCR; TCRdb lists only in-frame clones, some missing. Of some 10,000 clones listed, about 60% were seen once; the top ten hold 9% to 15%. The sequencing here drew on tumor tissue, taken at baseline. These receptors were collected from a person aged 25 to 79 with non-small cell lung cancer.

By share of the sample, this clone is medium-sized. The J gene is TRBJ2-6, the V gene TRBV29-1; 10 bases align to TRBD1. The CDR3 consists of 18 residues. V dropped 0 bases and J dropped 3; count of bases not matched to a gene: 8. Germline V lookup: CDR1 SQVTM, CDR2 ANQGSEA. CDR3 sequence: CSVEDPRQGARGANVLTF. The CDR3 DNA is TGCAGCGTTGAAGATCCGCGACAGGGGGCGCGTGGGGCCAACGTCCTGACTTTC.

This clone has only one observation. The V call is TRBV5-5, the J call TRBJ2-7; TRBD2 might be the D (6 bases). V lost 0 bases to trimming and J lost 4 bases, with 14 bases between them. Per germline, CDR1 SGHKS and CDR2 YYEKEE (reference sequence). CDR3 length: 15 amino acids. CDR3 coding DNA: TGTGCCAGCAGCTTGGGGGACTGGGGCTTTTACGAGCAGTACTTC. Its protein is CASSLGDWGFYEQYF.

J is TRBJ1-6 and V is TRBV6-5, with D perhaps matching TRBD1 (5 bases). CDR1 is MNHEY and CDR2 is SVGAGI in the germline V gene. V was cut by 6 bases and J by 7 bases, with 13 bases left in between. The CDR3 contains 14 residues. The CDR3 DNA reads TGTGCCAGCAGCCCCCGTGGGGACAATTCACCCCTCCACTTT. Translating gives CASSPRGDNSPLHF.

The CDR3 reads CASSINPGQNTEAFF. The CDR3 nucleotides read TGTGCCAGTAGTATTAACCCCGGACAGAACACTGAAGCTTTCTTT. V usage is TRBV19 and J usage is TRBJ1-1, with D possibly TRBD1 on 5 matching bases. The germline CDR1 and CDR2 sequences are LNHDA and SQIVND (reference sequence). The ends were cut back, 3 bases at V and 1 base at J, with 12 bases in the middle. The CDR3 length is 15 residues.

The chain joins TRBV4-1 to TRBJ1-1, with 9 bases matching TRBD1. V shed 2 bases, J shed 0 bases, and the junction held 10 bases outside the gene matches. The CDR3 length is 18 residues. Germline values: CDR1 MGHRA, CDR2 YSYEKL. The CDR3 bases are TGCGCCAGCAGCCAATTAGGACAGGGGAGGGACATGAACACTGAAGCTTTCTTT. Protein sequence: CASSQLGQGRDMNTEAFF.